The 25 T cell receptor beta chains in this list originate from one sample, sequenced in a study of blood T cell repertoires in COVID-19. The repertoire was sequenced with immunoSEQ multiplex PCR; TCRdb's copy has only in-frame clones and lacks some. There are some 66,000 clones in the sample; 86% occur only once, and roughly 6.9% lies in the top ten. The sequenced sample was peripheral blood. These receptors came from a man aged 50-60 years with active COVID-19.

This clone is a singleton in its sample. The chain combines TRBV25-1 with TRBJ1-2; D not resolved. V lost 4 bases and J 0 bases, leaving 9 bases between the germline ends. Per germline, CDR1 MGHDK and CDR2 SYGVNS. This CDR3 contains 14 residues. CDR3 sequence: CASSGHDTNYGYTF. CDR3 coding DNA: TGTGCCAGCAGTGGACACGACACTAACTATGGCTACACCTTC.

The chain combines TRBV20-1 with TRBJ1-6; no reliable D call. Per the germline V gene, CDR1 is DFQATT and CDR2 is SNEGSKA (reference sequence). The CDR3 spans 11 residues. Deletions cut 4 bases from V and 15 bases from J, with 13 bases between. In DNA, the CDR3 is TGCAGTGCTATAGTCCAAGCGCGCCTCCACTTT. Residues: CSAIVQARLHF.

The rearrangement uses TRBV7-2 and TRBJ2-2; a possible D gene is TRBD1 (5 bases). V was cut by 1 base and J by 0 bases, with 9 bases left in between. The CDR3 extends over 16 amino acids. Germline CDR1 is SGHTA and CDR2 is FQGNSA. This CDR3 is CASSLGRQTNTGELFF. CDR3 nucleotide sequence: TGTGCCAGCAGCTTAGGGCGACAGACGAACACCGGGGAGCTGTTTTTT. Using reference TRBV7-2 and TRBJ2-2 for the parts outside the CDR3, the full variable domain is GAGVSQSPSNKVTEKGKDVELRCDPISGHTALYWYRQSLGQGLEFLIYFQGNSAPDKSGLPSDRFSAERTGGSVSTLTIQRTQQEDSAVYLCASSLGRQTNTGELFFGEGSRLTVL.

The chain has TRBV9 and TRBJ2-6; 7 bases align to TRBD1. The CDR3 spans 20 residues. The germline V gene encodes CDR1 SGDLS and CDR2 YYNGEE. V dropped 0 bases and J dropped 0; count of bases not matched to a gene: 12. The CDR3 protein is CASSVERGLDRASGANVLTF. The CDR3 coding sequence is TGTGCCAGCAGCGTAGAAAGGGGGCTAGACAGGGCCTCTGGGGCCAACGTCCTGACTTTC.

CDR3 bases: TGTGCCAGTAGTATATTTTCAGGAACCTACAATGAGCAGTTCTTC. It encodes CASSIFSGTYNEQFF. V and J are TRBV19 and TRBJ2-1; no definite D call. V shed 2 bases and J shed 2 bases, with 10 bases lying between them. Germline V lookup: CDR1 LNHDA, CDR2 SQIVND (reference sequence). The CDR3 runs 15 residues. The entire variable domain, with the rest obtained from reference TRBV19 and TRBJ2-1, is as follows: DGGITQSPKYLFRKEGQNVTLSCEQNLNHDAMYWYRQDPGQGLRLIYYSQIVNDFQKGDIAEGYSVSREKKESFPLTVTSAQKNPTAFYLCASSIFSGTYNEQFFGPGTRLTVL.

This rearrangement joins TRBV5-4 to TRBJ1-4; 7 positions match TRBD1. In germline, CDR1 is SGHNT, CDR2 YYREEE (reference sequence). Losses at the gene ends were 3 bases for V and 2 bases for J; bases not matched to a gene: 7. The CDR3 has 16 residues. Here the CDR3 reads CASSSSRGLTNEKLFF. DNA for the CDR3: TGTGCCAGCAGCTCATCTAGGGGGCTGACTAATGAAAAACTGTTTTTT.

The genes are TRBV4-1 and TRBJ1-2; D gene unclear. Germline CDR1 and CDR2: MGHRA and YSYEKL. The CDR3 is 16 amino acids. With 5 bases removed from V and 4 bases from J, the gap between germline ends came to 20 bases. The CDR3 loop is CASSYRPGERSYGYTF. The CDR3 DNA sequence: TGCGCCAGCAGCTACCGTCCTGGGGAGAGAAGCTATGGCTACACCTTC.

The chain links TRBV24-1 to TRBJ2-1, with 14 nucleotides matching TRBD2. The germline CDR1 and CDR2 sequences are KGHDR and SFDVKD. With 0 bases clipped from V and 6 bases from J, the junction kept 6 bases outside the gene matches. CDR3 size: 18 residues. The CDR3 reads CATSDLGGTSGRSNEQFF. In DNA, the CDR3 is TGTGCCACCAGTGATTTGGGGGGGACTAGCGGGAGATCCAATGAGCAGTTCTTC.

As for this clone: Other DNA sequences of this sample code for an identical CDR3. The gene calls are TRBV3-1 (or the pseudogene TRBV3-2) and TRBJ2-1; tentatively, D is TRBD2 (7 bases). The CDR3 covers 15 residues. Germline lookup yields CDR1 LGHDT and CDR2 YNNKEL (reference sequence). The ends were cut back, 2 bases at V and 5 bases at J, with 13 bases in the middle. The CDR3 loop is CASSQPGGLHNEQFF. CDR3 bases: TGTGCCAGCAGCCAACCCGGGGGGCTCCACAATGAGCAGTTCTTC.

The chain joins TRBV2 to TRBJ2-1, with TRBD2 matching 14 bases. The V gene end was trimmed by 7 bases and the J gene end by 6 bases; junction bases not matched to a gene: 5. The V gene's germline CDR1 is SNHLY and CDR2 FYNNEI. The CDR3 is 15 residues long. The CDR3 reads CASTPTSGRVNEQFF. CDR3 bases: TGTGCCAGCACCCCGACTAGCGGGAGGGTCAATGAGCAGTTCTTC. The variable domain in full, with the rest retrieved from reference TRBV2 and TRBJ2-1, is EPEVTQTPSHQVTQMGQEVILRCVPISNHLYFYWYRQILGQKVEFLVSFYNNEISEKSEIFDDQFSVERPDGSNFTLKIRSTKLEDSAMYFCASTPTSGRVNEQFFGPGTRLTVL.

The J gene is TRBJ2-1, the V gene TRBV5-1, with D perhaps matching TRBD2 (7 bases). CDR3 length: 15 amino acids. Germline V lookup: CDR1 SGHRS, CDR2 YFSETQ. Trimming pared 0 bases from V and 1 base from J, leaving 8 bases between. CDR3 sequence reads: CASSLEGGSYNEQFF. CDR3 DNA sequence: TGCGCCAGCAGCTTGGAGGGGGGGTCCTACAATGAGCAGTTCTTC. Combining the CDR3 with reference TRBV5-1 and TRBJ2-1 gives the whole variable domain KAGVTQTPRYLIKTRGQQVTLSCSPISGHRSVSWYQQTPGQGLQFLFEYFSETQRNKGNFPGRFSGRQFSNSRSEMNVSTLELGDSALYLCASSLEGGSYNEQFFGPGTRLTVL.

The chain employs TRBV2 and TRBJ2-5, with TRBD2 matching over 10 bases. Per germline, CDR1 SNHLY and CDR2 FYNNEI. Trimming removed 4 bases from V and 2 bases from J; junction bases left unmatched: 4. The CDR3 runs 15 residues. CDR3 nucleotides: TGTGCCAGCAGTGTAGCAGCGGGGGGGCAAGAGACCCAGTACTTC. Amino acids: CASSVAAGGQETQYF.

This chain links TRBV12-3 or TRBV12-4 with TRBJ1-2; D might be TRBD1 (6 bases). The CDR3 totals 13 residues. V lost 6 bases and J lost 3, with 11 bases in between. DNA of the CDR3: TGTGCCAGCAGCCCAGGGGTATACTATGGCTACACCTTC. Protein sequence: CASSPGVYYGYTF.

The chain uses TRBV12-3 or TRBV12-4 and TRBJ1-2; D not certain. The V end lost 4 bases, the J end lost 8 bases, and 8 bases lay between the germline ends. This CDR3 is built from 11 residues. The CDR3 DNA is TGTGCCAGCAGTTCGTCTATGGGCTACACCTTC. Translated: CASSSSMGYTF.

The V call is TRBV19, the J call TRBJ1-1; D gene unclear. CDR3 length: 15 residues. Germline V gene lookup returns CDR1 LNHDA and CDR2 SQIVND (reference sequence). Trimming removed 4 bases from V and 6 bases from J, with 18 bases in between. CDR3 in DNA: TGTGCCAGTAGTAACACCGGGATCTCGGCCCCTGAAGCTTTCTTT. Amino acids: CASSNTGISAPEAFF.

The chain recombines TRBV11-2 with TRBJ2-5, with 11 bases aligning to TRBD2. Losses at the gene ends were 1 base for V and 9 bases for J; bases not matched to a gene: 4. The CDR3 has 14 residues. Germline lookup yields CDR1 SGHAT and CDR2 FQNNGV. In DNA form, the CDR3 reads TGTGCCAGCAGCTTAGTCGCTAGCGGGAGGTCCCAGTACTTC. This sequence encodes CASSLVASGRSQYF.

V is TRBV19 and J is TRBJ2-1; maybe TRBD2 (7 bases). This CDR3 is built from 15 residues. The ends were cut back, 3 bases at V and 6 bases at J, with 15 bases in the middle. CDR1 is LNHDA and CDR2 is SQIVND in the germline V gene (reference sequence). DNA for the CDR3: TGTGCCAGTAGTATGGTTGCGGGGGCCCTCAATGAGCAGTTCTTC. As protein: CASSMVAGALNEQFF.

The rearrangement joins TRBV4-2 to TRBJ2-3; perhaps TRBD1 as D (6 bases). Germline assignment: CDR1 LGHNA and CDR2 YNFKEQ. V was clipped by 0 bases and J by 2 bases, with 9 bases between them. This CDR3 contains 15 residues. CDR3 amino acids: CASSQDRTATDTQYF. CDR3 nucleotide sequence: TGTGCCAGCAGCCAAGACCGGACAGCCACAGATACGCAGTATTTT.

J is TRBJ2-2 and V is TRBV11-3, with 11 bases identical to TRBD2. This CDR3 is built from 18 residues. With V trimmed by 4 bases and J by 3 bases, 10 bases remained unmatched. Germline lookup yields CDR1 SGHNT and CDR2 YENEEA. CDR3 sequence: CASSYLIAGGRDTGELFF. DNA of the CDR3: TGTGCCAGCAGCTACCTTATAGCGGGAGGGCGGGACACCGGGGAGCTGTTTTTT.

This clone was detected once. The chain recombines TRBV30 with TRBJ2-1; 13 bases agree with TRBD2. Germline trimming cut 5 bases from V and 7 bases from J; bases unmatched to any gene: 8. The CDR3 is 15 amino acids. CDR1 is GTSNPN and CDR2 is SVGIG in the germline V gene (reference sequence). CDR3 DNA: TGTGCCTGGGCCGGACTAGCGGGAGTGGGGAATGAGCAGTTCTTC. Amino acid sequence: CAWAGLAGVGNEQFF.

This chain joins TRBV15 and TRBJ2-5; D uncertain. This CDR3 has 14 amino acids. V lost 0 bases and J lost 4, with 9 bases in between. Germline assignment: CDR1 LNHNV and CDR2 YYDKDF (reference sequence). The CDR3 loop is CATSRDLTRETQYF. CDR3 coding DNA: TGTGCCACCAGCAGAGATTTGACAAGAGAGACCCAGTACTTC.

The genes are TRBV3-1 (or the pseudogene TRBV3-2) and TRBJ2-1, with D possibly TRBD2 on 5 matching bases. The CDR3 loop spans 14 amino acids. V lost 0 bases, J lost 8 bases, and 11 bases lay in between. From germline, CDR1 is LGHDT and CDR2 YNNKEL (reference sequence). CDR3 protein: CASSQEIEGYEQFF. For the CDR3, the DNA is TGTGCCAGCAGCCAAGAGATAGAGGGCTATGAGCAGTTCTTC.

V is TRBV2 and J is TRBJ2-3, with D possibly TRBD2 on 7 matching bases. The CDR3 has 15 residues. Trimming left V 2 bases short and J 5 bases short, with 14 bases between. CDR1 and CDR2 (germline): SNHLY, FYNNEI. The CDR3 DNA sequence: TGTGCCAGCAGTGAAATAGGCGGGGGCGGAGATACGCAGTATTTT. It is translated as CASSEIGGGGDTQYF.

The V and J genes are TRBV9 and TRBJ1-1, with D tentatively TRBD1 (5 bases). Germline V gives CDR1 SGDLS, CDR2 YYNGEE. V lost 0 bases and J lost 9, with 21 bases in between. This CDR3 has 16 amino acids. CDR3 DNA sequence: TGTGCCAGCAGCGTAGGGACATCTCGGGGGGACCTTAAAGCTTTCTTT. Translation gives CASSVGTSRGDLKAFF. The full variable domain, completed using reference TRBV9 and TRBJ1-1, is DSGVTQTPKHLITATGQRVTLRCSPRSGDLSVYWYQQSLDQGLQFLIQYYNGEERAKGNILERFSAQQFPDLHSELNLSSLELGDSALYFCASSVGTSRGDLKAFFGQGTRLTVV.

This sequence joins TRBV12-3 or TRBV12-4 and TRBJ2-5, with 8 bases aligning to TRBD2. The CDR3 is 13 amino acids. Trimming cost V 5 bases and J 5 bases; bases outside gene matches: 4. Here the CDR3 reads CASSPRGGETQYF. DNA of the CDR3: TGTGCCAGCAGTCCACGGGGGGGGGAGACCCAGTACTTC.